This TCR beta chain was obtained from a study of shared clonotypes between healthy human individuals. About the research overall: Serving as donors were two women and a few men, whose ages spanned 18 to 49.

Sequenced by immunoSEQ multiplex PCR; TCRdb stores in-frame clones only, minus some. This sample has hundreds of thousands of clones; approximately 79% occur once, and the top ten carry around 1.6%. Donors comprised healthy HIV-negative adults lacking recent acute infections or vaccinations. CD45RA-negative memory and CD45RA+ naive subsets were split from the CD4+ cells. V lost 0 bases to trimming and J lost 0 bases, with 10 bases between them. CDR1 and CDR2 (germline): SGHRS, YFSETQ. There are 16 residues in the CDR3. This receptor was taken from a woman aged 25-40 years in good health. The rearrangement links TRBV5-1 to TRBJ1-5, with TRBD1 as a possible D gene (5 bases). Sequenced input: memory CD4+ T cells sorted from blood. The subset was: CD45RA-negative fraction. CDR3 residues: CASSLVPTDSNQPQHF. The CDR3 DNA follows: TGCGCCAGCAGCTTGGTACCGACAGATAGCAATCAGCCCCAGCATTTT.